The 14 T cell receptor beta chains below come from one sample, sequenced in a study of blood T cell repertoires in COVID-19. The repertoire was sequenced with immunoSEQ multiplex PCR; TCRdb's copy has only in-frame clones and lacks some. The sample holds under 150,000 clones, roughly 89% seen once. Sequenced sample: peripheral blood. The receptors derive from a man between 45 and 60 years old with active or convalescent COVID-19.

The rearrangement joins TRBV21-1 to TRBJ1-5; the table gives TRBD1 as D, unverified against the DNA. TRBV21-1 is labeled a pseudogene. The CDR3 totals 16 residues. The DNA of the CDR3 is TGTGCCAGCAGCAAGCGGACAGGGGAGGAGAATCAGCCCCAGCATTTT. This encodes CASSKRTGEENQPQHF.

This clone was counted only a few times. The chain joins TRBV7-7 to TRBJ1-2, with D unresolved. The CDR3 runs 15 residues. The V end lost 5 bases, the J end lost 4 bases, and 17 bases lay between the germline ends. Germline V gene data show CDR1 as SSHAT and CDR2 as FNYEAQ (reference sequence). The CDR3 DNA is TGTGCCAGCAGCACCACCGGTTCGCGGATCTATGGCTACACCTTC. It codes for CASSTTGSRIYGYTF.

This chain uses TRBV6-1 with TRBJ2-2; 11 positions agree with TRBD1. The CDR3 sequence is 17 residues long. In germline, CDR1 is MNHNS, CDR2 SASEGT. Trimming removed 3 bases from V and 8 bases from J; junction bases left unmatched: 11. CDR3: CASSDGRTGGRLGELFF. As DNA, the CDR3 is TGTGCCAGCAGTGACGGCCGGACAGGGGGCCGGCTTGGGGAGCTGTTTTTT.

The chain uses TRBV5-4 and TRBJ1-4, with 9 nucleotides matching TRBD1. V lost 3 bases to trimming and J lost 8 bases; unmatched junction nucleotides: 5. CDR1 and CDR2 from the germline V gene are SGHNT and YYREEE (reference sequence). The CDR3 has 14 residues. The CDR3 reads CASSSGQGGEKLFF. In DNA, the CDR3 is TGTGCCAGCAGCTCGGGACAGGGCGGCGAAAAACTGTTTTTT.

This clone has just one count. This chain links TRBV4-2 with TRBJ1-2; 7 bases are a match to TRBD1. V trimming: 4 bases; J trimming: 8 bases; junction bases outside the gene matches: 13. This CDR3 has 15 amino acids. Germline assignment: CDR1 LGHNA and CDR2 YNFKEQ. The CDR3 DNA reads TGTGCCAGCAGCCTAGACCCCGGGACAGTGGACGGCTACACCTTC. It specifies CASSLDPGTVDGYTF.

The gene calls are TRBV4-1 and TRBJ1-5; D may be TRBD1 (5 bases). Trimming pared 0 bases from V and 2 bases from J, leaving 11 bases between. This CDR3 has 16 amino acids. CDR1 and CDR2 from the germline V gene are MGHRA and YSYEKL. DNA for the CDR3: TGCGCCAGCAGCCAAGATGGGAGGGGTCGCAATCAGCCCCAGCATTTT. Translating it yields CASSQDGRGRNQPQHF.

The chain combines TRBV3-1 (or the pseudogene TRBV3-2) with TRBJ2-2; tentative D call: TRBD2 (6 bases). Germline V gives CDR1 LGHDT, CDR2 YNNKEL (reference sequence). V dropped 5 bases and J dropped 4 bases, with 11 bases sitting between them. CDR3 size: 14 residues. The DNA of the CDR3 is TGTGCCAGCAGCATCAGGGAGGTCACCGGGGAGCTGTTTTTT. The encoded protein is CASSIREVTGELFF.

CDR3 coding DNA: TGCGCCAGCAGCTCCGGGACAGGAGAGACCCAGTACTTC. Amino acids: CASSSGTGETQYF. The chain carries TRBV5-1 and TRBJ2-5; 8 bases map to TRBD1. Germline CDR1 is SGHRS and CDR2 is YFSETQ. This CDR3 is built from 13 residues. The J segment lost 4 bases and the V segment lost 3 bases, leaving 2 bases of the junction unmatched.

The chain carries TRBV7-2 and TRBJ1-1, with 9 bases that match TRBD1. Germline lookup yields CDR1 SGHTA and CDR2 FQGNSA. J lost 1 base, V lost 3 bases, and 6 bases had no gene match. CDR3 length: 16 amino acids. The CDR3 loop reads CASSFRTGAPNTEAFF. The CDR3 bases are TGTGCCAGCAGCTTTCGGACAGGGGCGCCGAACACTGAAGCTTTCTTT.

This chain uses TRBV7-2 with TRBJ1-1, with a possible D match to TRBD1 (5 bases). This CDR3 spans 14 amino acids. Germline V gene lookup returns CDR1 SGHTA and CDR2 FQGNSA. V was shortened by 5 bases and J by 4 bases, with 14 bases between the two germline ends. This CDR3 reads CASSPALQATEAFF. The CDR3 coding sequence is TGTGCCAGCAGCCCCGCACTACAGGCCACTGAAGCTTTCTTT.

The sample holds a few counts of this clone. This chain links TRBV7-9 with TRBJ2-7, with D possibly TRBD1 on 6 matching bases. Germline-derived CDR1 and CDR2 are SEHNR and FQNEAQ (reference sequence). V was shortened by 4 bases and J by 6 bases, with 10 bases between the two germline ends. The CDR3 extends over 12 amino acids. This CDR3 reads CASSSGGGEQYF. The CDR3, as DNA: TGTGCCAGCAGCTCTGGGGGCGGCGAGCAGTACTTC.

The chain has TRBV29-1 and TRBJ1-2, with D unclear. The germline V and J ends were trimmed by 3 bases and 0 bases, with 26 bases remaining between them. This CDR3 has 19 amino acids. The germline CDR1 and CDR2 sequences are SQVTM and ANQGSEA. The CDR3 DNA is TGCAGCGTTGATGCCCCGCACCCGACCCAACAGCAACCTAACTATGGCTACACCTTC. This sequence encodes CSVDAPHPTQQQPNYGYTF.

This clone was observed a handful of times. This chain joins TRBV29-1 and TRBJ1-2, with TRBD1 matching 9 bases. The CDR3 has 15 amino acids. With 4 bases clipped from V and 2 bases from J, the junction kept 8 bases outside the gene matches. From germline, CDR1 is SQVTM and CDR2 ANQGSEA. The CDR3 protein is CSVVRTGVRNYGYTF. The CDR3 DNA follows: TGCAGCGTTGTCAGGACAGGGGTCAGGAACTATGGCTACACCTTC.

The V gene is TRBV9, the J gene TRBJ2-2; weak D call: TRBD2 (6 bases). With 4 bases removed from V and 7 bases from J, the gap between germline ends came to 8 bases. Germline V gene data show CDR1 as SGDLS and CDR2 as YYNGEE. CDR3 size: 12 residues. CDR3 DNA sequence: TGTGCCAGCAGCCTGCGGGGCGGGGAGCTGTTTTTT. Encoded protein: CASSLRGGELFF.